Below are 8 T cell receptor beta chains sequenced from a single sample in a study of beta chain features in type 1 diabetes. Regarding the study as a whole: Type 1 diabetes patients showed a moderate but significant shortening of TCRB CDR3s in all four CD4+ subsets.

Their cognate antigens are unknown. The investigators reverse transcribed all of the isolated RNA, so they sequenced expressed TCRB transcripts. The data were produced by immunoSEQ multiplex PCR, yet TCRdb's version contains in-frame clones alone and is incomplete. The sample shows around 140,000 clones, approximately 9% of them seen only once. Sample: central memory CD4+ T cells from blood. These TCRs come from a man aged 25-45 years with type 1 diabetes.

This clone was recorded a few times. V and J are TRBV11-2 and TRBJ2-7; tentatively, D is TRBD2 (5 bases). Germline V gives CDR1 SGHAT, CDR2 FQNNGV. Trimming removed 5 bases at V and 6 bases at J, with 17 bases between. This CDR3 has 14 amino acids. DNA for the CDR3: TGTGCCAGCAGCCAGGCCGGGGTTCCCCTCGAGCAGTACTTC. Protein sequence: CASSQAGVPLEQYF. The variable domain in full, with the rest retrieved from reference TRBV11-2 and TRBJ2-7, is EAGVAQSPRYKIIEKRQSVAFWCNPISGHATLYWYQQILGQGPKLLIQFQNNGVVDDSQLPKDRFSAERLKGVDSTLKIQPAKLEDSAVYLCASSQAGVPLEQYFGPGTRLTVT.

This clone appeared a few times. The CDR3 here is CASSLFLRGSTEAFF. The CDR3 DNA is TGTGCCAGCAGTTTGTTTTTAAGGGGGAGTACTGAAGCTTTCTTT. This rearrangement joins TRBV6-5 to TRBJ1-1, with D possibly being TRBD1 (6 bases). CDR3 size: 15 residues. Germline loops: CDR1 MNHEY, CDR2 SVGAGI. The V end was cut by 4 bases, the J end by 5 bases, with 17 bases between.

The chain has TRBV30 and TRBJ1-5, with D maybe TRBD1 (6 bases). CDR1 is GTSNPN, CDR2 SVGIG, per germline (reference sequence). CDR3 length: 14 amino acids. V lost 3 bases and J 8 bases, leaving 17 bases between the germline ends. CDR3: CAWSVGHGREPQHF. CDR3 in DNA: TGTGCCTGGAGCGTGGGACACGGGCGGGAGCCCCAGCATTTT.

This clone appeared many times. This rearrangement joins TRBV20-1 to TRBJ1-1; no firm D call. Germline CDR1 reads DFQATT; CDR2 reads SNEGSKA (reference sequence). Trimming left V 5 bases short and J 3 bases short, with 7 bases between. The CDR3 totals 11 residues. As DNA, the CDR3 is TGCAGTGCTTCGAGTGACACTGAAGCTTTCTTT. Protein product: CSASSDTEAFF.

This clone was seen a handful of times. This rearrangement joins TRBV11-2 to TRBJ1-5, with no clear D. Germline V gene lookup returns CDR1 SGHAT and CDR2 FQNNGV. This CDR3 has 13 amino acids. The V end lost 5 bases, the J end lost 5 bases, and 10 bases lay between the germline ends. The CDR3 here is CASSISMDQPQHF. The CDR3, as DNA: TGTGCCAGCAGCATATCTATGGATCAGCCCCAGCATTTT.

In this sample, this clone turned up a few times. This chain uses TRBV2 with TRBJ1-1, with D possibly being TRBD1 (6 bases). Trimming removed 7 bases from V and 1 base from J, with 16 bases in between. The CDR3 is 15 residues long. The germline V gene encodes CDR1 SNHLY and CDR2 FYNNEI. Written as DNA, the CDR3 is TGTGCCAGCAACCTATTGGAACAGGGGAACACTGAAGCTTTCTTT. Protein sequence: CASNLLEQGNTEAFF.

This clone was found many times. This chain connects TRBV18 to TRBJ2-2; D ambiguous. The V end lost 1 base, the J end lost 7 bases, and 7 bases lay between the germline ends. CDR3 size: 13 residues. Germline V CDR1 and CDR2: KGHSH, LQKENI. In DNA, the CDR3 is TGTGCCAGCTCACCACAGGAGAGCGGGGAGCTGTTTTTT. This sequence encodes CASSPQESGELFF.

In this sample, this clone turned up a few times. The rearrangement joins TRBV9 to TRBJ2-5, with D tentatively TRBD2 (6 bases). This CDR3 has 14 residues. V shed 4 bases and J shed 0 bases, with 10 bases lying between them. In germline, CDR1 is SGDLS, CDR2 YYNGEE. CDR3 sequence reads: CASSQGTYQETQYF. Written as DNA, the CDR3 is TGTGCCAGCAGCCAAGGGACTTACCAAGAGACCCAGTACTTC.